This T cell receptor beta chain was identified in a study of CD8+CD57+ T cells in acquired aplastic anemia. Study context: Isolated CD4+ and CD8+ cells, once sorted, yielded DNA averaging about 3.4 ug. An average of roughly 10 million reads for CD4+ cells was obtained from healthy donors.

Study results and caveats: A set of twenty-nine CD8+ CDR3 sequences was shared between patients and controls, and these sequences appeared highly expressed in patients. Significance was not reached for CD8+ Simpson's diversity between patients and controls.

The template used for profiling TCR beta VDJ and CDR3 was genomic DNA. Each CDR3 protein gets one entry after TCRdb re-called the reads with MiXCR. The sample shows about 64,000 distinct CDR3 sequences, about 50% of them seen only once. On this clonotype itself: Its antigen is as yet unknown. The junction departs from germline at one end; a sequencing error may be responsible.

The source is a human donor in good health, serving as a control. The sample taken for sequencing was sorted CD4+, CD8+, or CD8+CD57+ T cells (not recorded which) from PBMCs.

CDR3 sequence (DNA): TGTCCCAGCACAAGGGGTTCCTCTGGAAACACCATATATTTT. It yields the protein CPSTRGSSGNTIYF. The J gene is TRBJ1-3, the V gene TRBV14; tentatively, D is TRBD1 (5 bases). The CDR3 spans 14 residues. Germline lookup yields CDR1 SGHDN and CDR2 FVKESK.